Below, one T cell receptor beta chain is given with its context. Per the study methods: Estimates of nucleated cell counts were drawn from the amplification of reference gene primers. Libraries were prepared by immunoSEQ multiplex PCR; TCRdb keeps only in-frame clonotypes and omits some of them. The DNA was the basis for D and trimming; V, J and clone size are from that table. The data show about 250,000 clones, with 65% to 85% seen just once and just over 8.5% held by the top ten. This specimen belongs to a study of blood T cell repertoires in COVID-19. Study context: Italy, Spain and the United States were the sources of the convalescent and acute COVID-19 samples. PBMCs, B-cell-depleted T cells, or T cells were the source of the cDNA or gDNA that made up the material.

The CDR3 consists of 15 residues. Germline CDR1 is LNHDA and CDR2 is SQIVND (reference sequence). Trimming stripped 4 bases from V and 8 bases from J, with 17 bases between. Sequencing was done on a sample of peripheral blood. The J gene is TRBJ1-4, the V gene TRBV19, with D possibly matching TRBD1 (5 bases). This TCR derives from a man aged 40-50 years with active or convalescent COVID-19. CDR3 residues: CASSTVLGLNEKLFF. The CDR3 DNA reads as TGTGCCAGTAGTACCGTCCTGGGACTAAACGAAAAACTGTTTTTT.